The T cell receptor (beta chain) described here comes from a study of T cell responses to AZD1222 COVID-19 vaccine. This CDR3 comprises 11 residues. Trimming stripped 6 bases from V and 1 base from J, with 3 bases between. Germline lookup yields CDR1 SGHAT and CDR2 FQNNGV. Sequencing used immunoSEQ multiplex PCR; TCRdb keeps in-frame clones, though not all of them. The table lists about 120,000 clones, 70% to 90% of them singletons. The V gene is TRBV11-2, the J gene TRBJ1-2; D not certain. The material was peripheral blood, obtained on day 0 of AZD1222 vaccination. The receptor's source is an adult in good health. The CDR3 DNA reads as TGTGCCAGCAGTATTAACTATGGCTACACCTTC. This translates into CASSINYGYTF. The complete variable domain, with remaining parts taken from reference TRBV11-2 and TRBJ1-2, reads EAGVAQSPRYKIIEKRQSVAFWCNPISGHATLYWYQQILGQGPKLLIQFQNNGVVDDSQLPKDRFSAERLKGVDSTLKIQPAKLEDSAVYLCASSINYGYTFGSGTRLTVV.